A single sample gave rise to the 26 T cell receptor beta chains below, sequenced in a study of blood T cell repertoires in COVID-19. This table comes from immunoSEQ multiplex PCR, and its TCRdb copy is limited to in-frame clones, with some not included. The sample includes 320,000 or so clones, under 90% of them seen just once. Sequencing was carried out using PBMCs or T cells enriched from blood (not recorded which). These receptors were collected from a man aged 55 to 70 who had recovered from COVID-19.

V gene TRBV3-1 (or the pseudogene TRBV3-2) combines with J gene TRBJ2-7, with 11 bases identical to TRBD2. The length of the CDR3 is 17 residues. Germline V lookup: CDR1 LGHDT, CDR2 YNNKEL (reference sequence). V lost 2 bases, J lost 5 bases, and 11 bases stayed unmatched. The CDR3 DNA reads as TGTGCCAGCAGCCAAACGCGGGGGCTAGCGGGAGGTGACGAGCAGTACTTC. Residues: CASSQTRGLAGGDEQYF.

The rearrangement joins TRBV25-1 to TRBJ2-6, with D tentatively TRBD1 (5 bases). The germline CDR1 and CDR2 sequences are MGHDK and SYGVNS. The CDR3 sequence is 14 residues long. The V gene lost 3 bases and the J gene lost 4 bases, with 7 bases spanning the gap. CDR3 nucleotide sequence: TGTGCCAGCAGTGACTGGGGCGGGGCCAACGTCCTGACTTTC. As protein: CASSDWGGANVLTF.

This chain links TRBV5-1 with TRBJ1-4; the match to TRBD1 covers 8 bases. V dropped 3 bases and J dropped 8; count of bases not matched to a gene: 6. In germline, CDR1 is SGHRS, CDR2 YFSETQ. The CDR3 sequence is 14 residues long. CDR3 nucleotide sequence: TGCGCCAGCAGCTCAGGACAGGGAAGGGAAAAACTGTTTTTT. This encodes CASSSGQGREKLFF.

The V gene is TRBV24-1, the J gene TRBJ2-5; 11 bases align to TRBD1. Germline V gene lookup returns CDR1 KGHDR and CDR2 SFDVKD. V trimming: 7 bases; J trimming: 5 bases; junction bases outside the gene matches: 5. The CDR3 is made up of 14 amino acids. For the CDR3, the DNA is TGTGCCACCAGCCGGACAGGGGGCGTTGAGACCCAGTACTTC. Translated: CATSRTGGVETQYF.

The rearrangement joins TRBV7-3 to TRBJ2-1; unclear D gene. The CDR3 is 18 residues long. The germline CDR1 and CDR2 sequences are SGHTA and FQGTGA. Trimming shortened V by 0 bases and J by 0 bases, and 15 bases separated the two germline ends. The CDR3 coding sequence is TGTGCCAGCAGCTTAACGTCTCCTGGCTCCCGCTCCTACAATGAGCAGTTCTTC. It yields the protein CASSLTSPGSRSYNEQFF.

The chain couples TRBV7-9 to TRBJ1-2; D might be TRBD1 (5 bases). The CDR3 contains 14 residues. V was trimmed by 5 bases and J by 6 bases, leaving 16 bases between them. Germline-derived CDR1 and CDR2 are SEHNR and FQNEAQ (reference sequence). The DNA of the CDR3 is TGTGCCAGCAGCCCTCGTCAGGGCTATAATGGCTACACCTTC. Its translation is CASSPRQGYNGYTF.

The chain links TRBV6-6 to TRBJ2-7, with a weak D call TRBD1 (6 bases). The germline CDR1 and CDR2 sequences are MNHNY and SVGAGI (reference sequence). The CDR3 spans 15 residues. V lost 6 bases and J 0 bases, leaving 15 bases between the germline ends. CDR3 nucleotide sequence: TGTGCCAGCAGCCGGCGACAGGAATACTCCTACGAGCAGTACTTC. Its protein is CASSRRQEYSYEQYF.

The chain is built from TRBV18 and TRBJ1-1, with TRBD1 as a possible D gene (6 bases). The CDR3 extends over 15 amino acids. CDR1 and CDR2 (germline): KGHSH, LQKENI. Trimming left V 2 bases short and J 1 base short, with 11 bases between. For the CDR3, the DNA is TGTGCCAGCTCACCAGACAGAGGGGGGAACACTGAAGCTTTCTTT. It yields the protein CASSPDRGGNTEAFF.

This chain connects TRBV7-3 to TRBJ2-2; perhaps TRBD2 as D (6 bases). The V and J ends lost 5 bases and 5 bases respectively, with 9 bases between them. This CDR3 spans 13 amino acids. The germline V gene encodes CDR1 SGHTA and CDR2 FQGTGA. CDR3 sequence (DNA): TGTGCCAGCAGCCAGACTAGGACCGGGGAGCTGTTTTTT. It codes for CASSQTRTGELFF.

V gene TRBV19 combines with J gene TRBJ2-1; 10 bases are shared with TRBD2. Germline V gene sequence: CDR1 LNHDA, CDR2 SQIVND (reference sequence). CDR3 size: 14 residues. Trimming at V came to 5 bases and at J to 7 bases, leaving 5 bases not matched to a gene. The CDR3 sequence is CASSSSGRRNEQFF. CDR3 bases: TGTGCCAGTAGTTCTAGCGGGAGAAGGAATGAGCAGTTCTTC.

The genes are TRBV3-1 (or the pseudogene TRBV3-2) and TRBJ2-7; 8 nucleotides align to TRBD2. The J segment lost 0 bases and the V segment lost 5 bases, leaving 6 bases of the junction unmatched. The CDR3 totals 15 residues. Germline assignment: CDR1 LGHDT and CDR2 YNNKEL (reference sequence). The chain's CDR3 is CASSGKREYSYEQYF. DNA of the CDR3: TGTGCCAGCAGCGGAAAGCGGGAGTACTCCTACGAGCAGTACTTC.

The chain has TRBV9 and TRBJ2-2; D is undetermined. The germline CDR1 and CDR2 sequences are SGDLS and YYNGEE. V lost 5 bases, J lost 2 bases, and 13 bases lay in between. The CDR3 sequence is 15 residues long. The CDR3, as DNA: TGTGCCAGCAGAGAAAATGACATCAACACCGGGGAGCTGTTTTTT. This sequence encodes CASRENDINTGELFF.

J is TRBJ1-5 and V is TRBV9, with 7 bases lining up with TRBD1. Germline V gives CDR1 SGDLS, CDR2 YYNGEE. This CDR3 spans 14 amino acids. The J segment lost 1 base and the V segment lost 3 bases, leaving 1 base of the junction unmatched. In nucleotides, the CDR3 is TGTGCCAGCAGCGAGACAGGGAGCAATCAGCCCCAGCATTTT. Encoded protein: CASSETGSNQPQHF.

The V call is TRBV5-4, the J call TRBJ1-2; D unclear. The CDR3 covers 13 residues. V shed 4 bases and J shed 2 bases, with 9 bases lying between them. Germline V CDR1 and CDR2: SGHNT, YYREEE (reference sequence). CDR3 bases: TGTGCCAGCAGCCAGACATTGAACTATGGCTACACCTTC. Protein: CASSQTLNYGYTF.

The chain employs TRBV6-5 and TRBJ1-4, with D maybe TRBD1 (6 bases). Germline V gives CDR1 MNHEY, CDR2 SVGAGI. V was pared by 6 bases and J by 13 bases, with 21 bases between. CDR3 size: 14 residues. In nucleotides, the CDR3 is TGTGCCAGCAGGACGACAGGTCTTAGTGTAAGACTGTTTTTT. As protein: CASRTTGLSVRLFF.

The chain combines TRBV5-4 with TRBJ2-3; TRBD1 aligns across 7 bases. The V and J ends lost 2 bases and 2 bases, in that order; junction bases with no gene match: 2. Germline V gene lookup returns CDR1 SGHNT and CDR2 YYREEE (reference sequence). The CDR3 has 14 residues. CDR3 DNA sequence: TGTGCCAGCAGCTTCGGGACAGCCACAGATACGCAGTATTTT. Amino acids: CASSFGTATDTQYF. The whole variable domain, filled in from reference TRBV5-4 and TRBJ2-3, reads ETGVTQSPTHLIKTRGQQVTLRCSSQSGHNTVSWYQQALGQGPQFIFQYYREEENGRGNFPPRFSGLQFPNYSSELNVNALELDDSALYLCASSFGTATDTQYFGPGTRLTVL.

The V gene is TRBV4-2, the J gene TRBJ2-7; 9 bases fit TRBD2. This CDR3 is built from 17 residues. The V and J ends lost 1 base and 4 bases, in that order; junction bases with no gene match: 11. The germline V gene encodes CDR1 LGHNA and CDR2 YNFKEQ. CDR3 nucleotides: TGTGCCAGCAGCCAAGGAGCGGGAGGAAACCTGAGATACGAGCAGTACTTC. This codes for CASSQGAGGNLRYEQYF.

This chain uses TRBV7-2 with TRBJ1-5; D perhaps matches TRBD1 (6 bases). CDR3 length: 14 amino acids. Germline V lookup: CDR1 SGHTA, CDR2 FQGNSA. The ends were cut back, 5 bases at V and 5 bases at J, with 13 bases in the middle. CDR3 DNA sequence: TGTGCCAGCAGCACTCCGGACAGCCATCAGCCCCAGCATTTT. This translates into CASSTPDSHQPQHF.

The chain is built from TRBV6-6 and TRBJ2-2, with D unclear. Germline V gives CDR1 MNHNY, CDR2 SVGAGI (reference sequence). Trimming shortened V by 3 bases and J by 1 base, and 6 bases separated the two germline ends. The CDR3 has 14 amino acids. CDR3 in DNA: TGTGCCAGCAGTTATCAGTTGAACACCGGGGAGCTGTTTTTT. Its translation: CASSYQLNTGELFF.

This chain connects TRBV29-1 to TRBJ2-5; TRBD1 aligns across 7 bases. Germline V gene sequence: CDR1 SQVTM, CDR2 ANQGSEA. Trimming cost V 7 bases and J 5 bases; bases outside gene matches: 10. The length of the CDR3 is 13 residues. The CDR3 here is CSARDSHWETQYF. The DNA of the CDR3 is TGCAGCGCTAGGGACAGTCATTGGGAGACCCAGTACTTC.

The V gene is TRBV2, the J gene TRBJ2-3; TRBD1 agrees at 12 bases. Germline trimming cut 4 bases from V and 7 bases from J; bases unmatched to any gene: 9. This CDR3 is 16 amino acids long. Germline V CDR1 and CDR2: SNHLY, FYNNEI. The CDR3 protein is CASSGAGTGGENTQYF. The CDR3 region has the DNA TGTGCCAGCAGTGGCGCCGGGACAGGGGGCGAAAATACGCAGTATTTT.

The rearrangement links TRBV11-1 to TRBJ2-5; TRBD1 matches 8 bases. The CDR3 runs to 16 residues. Germline CDR1 SGHAT, CDR2 FQDESV (reference sequence). V gave up 6 bases and J gave up 0 bases; unmatched junction bases: 9. CDR3 protein: CASRKRNRGDQETQYF. CDR3 DNA: TGTGCCAGCAGAAAAAGGAACAGGGGGGACCAAGAGACCCAGTACTTC.

This clone has just a few counts. The chain couples TRBV10-3 to TRBJ1-6; D unresolved. CDR1 ENHRY and CDR2 SYGVKD come from the germline V gene. V lost 6 bases and J lost 4, with 13 bases in between. CDR3 length: 15 amino acids. CDR3 in amino acids: CAIRETVLYNSPLHF. CDR3 DNA sequence: TGTGCCATCAGAGAGACGGTATTATATAATTCACCCCTCCACTTT.

This clone was observed a handful of times. This chain connects TRBV29-1 to TRBJ2-1; D is undetermined. The V end was cut by 5 bases, the J end by 0 bases, with 11 bases between. CDR1 and CDR2 from the germline V gene are SQVTM and ANQGSEA. The CDR3 is made up of 14 amino acids. CDR3: CSVRLSSSYNEQFF. CDR3 DNA: TGCAGCGTTAGACTGTCGAGCTCCTACAATGAGCAGTTCTTC.

The V gene is TRBV6-5, the J gene TRBJ1-1, with D maybe TRBD1 (6 bases). Germline CDR1 is MNHEY and CDR2 is SVGAGI. The CDR3 consists of 15 residues. The V end lost 2 bases, the J end lost 1 base, and 11 bases lay between the germline ends. This chain's CDR3 is CASSYAGAQNTEAFF. The CDR3 DNA is TGTGCCAGCAGTTACGCAGGGGCGCAGAACACTGAAGCTTTCTTT.

The chain combines TRBV14 with TRBJ2-3; 12 bases match TRBD2. The germline V gene encodes CDR1 SGHDN and CDR2 FVKESK. J was trimmed by 3 bases and V by 0 bases; bases with no gene match: 7. The CDR3 spans 18 residues. The CDR3 bases are TGTGCCAGCAGCCAAGAATCTGGACTAGCGGGAATTACAGATACGCAGTATTTT. Its protein is CASSQESGLAGITDTQYF.